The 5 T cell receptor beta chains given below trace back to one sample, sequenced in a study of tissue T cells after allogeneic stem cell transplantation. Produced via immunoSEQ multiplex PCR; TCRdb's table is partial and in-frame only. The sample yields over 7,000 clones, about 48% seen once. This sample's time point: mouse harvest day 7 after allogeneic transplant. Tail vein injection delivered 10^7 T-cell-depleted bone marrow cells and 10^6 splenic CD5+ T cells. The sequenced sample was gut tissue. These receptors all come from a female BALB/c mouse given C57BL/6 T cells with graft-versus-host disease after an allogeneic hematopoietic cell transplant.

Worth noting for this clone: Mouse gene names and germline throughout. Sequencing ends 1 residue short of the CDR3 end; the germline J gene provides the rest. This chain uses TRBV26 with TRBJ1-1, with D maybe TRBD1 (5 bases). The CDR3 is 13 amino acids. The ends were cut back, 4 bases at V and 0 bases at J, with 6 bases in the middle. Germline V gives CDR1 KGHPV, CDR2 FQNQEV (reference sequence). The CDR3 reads CASSRGANTEVFF. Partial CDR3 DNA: TGTGCCAGCAGTCGAGGGGCAAACACAGAAGTCTTC.

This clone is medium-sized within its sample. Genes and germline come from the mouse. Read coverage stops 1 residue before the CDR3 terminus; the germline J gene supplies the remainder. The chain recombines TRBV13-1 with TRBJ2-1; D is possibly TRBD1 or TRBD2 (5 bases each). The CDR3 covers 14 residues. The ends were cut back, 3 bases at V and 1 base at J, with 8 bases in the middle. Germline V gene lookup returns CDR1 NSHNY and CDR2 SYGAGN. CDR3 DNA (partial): TGTGCCAGCAGTGTGCGGGGGAACTATGCTGAGCAGTTC. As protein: CASSVRGNYAEQF. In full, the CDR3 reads CASSVRGNYAEQFF.

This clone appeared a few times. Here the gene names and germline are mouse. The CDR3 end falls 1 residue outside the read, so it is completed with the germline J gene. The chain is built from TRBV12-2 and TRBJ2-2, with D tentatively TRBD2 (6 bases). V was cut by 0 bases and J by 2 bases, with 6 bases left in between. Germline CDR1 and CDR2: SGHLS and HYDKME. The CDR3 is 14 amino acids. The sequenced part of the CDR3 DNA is TGTGCCAGCTCTCTCGGGGGGAACACCGGGCAGCTCTAC. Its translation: CASSLGGNTGQLY. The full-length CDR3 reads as CASSLGGNTGQLYF. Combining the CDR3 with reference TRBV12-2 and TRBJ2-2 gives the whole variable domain NSGVVQSPRYIIKGKGERSILKCIPISGHLSVAWYQQTQGQELKFFIQHYDKMERDKGNLPSRFSVQQFDDYHSEMNMSALELEDSAVYFCASSLGGNTGQLYFGEGSKLTVL.

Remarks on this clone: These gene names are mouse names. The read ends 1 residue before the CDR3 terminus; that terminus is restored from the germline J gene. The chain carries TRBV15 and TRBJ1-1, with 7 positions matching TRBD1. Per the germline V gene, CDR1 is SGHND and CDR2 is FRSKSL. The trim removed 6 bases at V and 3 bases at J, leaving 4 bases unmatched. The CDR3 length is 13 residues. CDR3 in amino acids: CASSTGTDTEVFF. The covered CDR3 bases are TGTGCCAGCAGCACCGGGACAGACACAGAAGTCTTC.

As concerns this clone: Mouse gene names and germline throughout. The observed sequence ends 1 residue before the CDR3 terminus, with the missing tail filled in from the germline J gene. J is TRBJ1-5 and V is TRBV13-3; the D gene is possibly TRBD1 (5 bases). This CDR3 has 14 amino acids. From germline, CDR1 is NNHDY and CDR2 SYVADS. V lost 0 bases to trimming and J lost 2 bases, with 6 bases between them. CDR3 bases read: TGTGCCAGCAGTGATGCAGGGTACAACCAGGCTCCGCTT. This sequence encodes CASSDAGYNQAPL. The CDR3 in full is CASSDAGYNQAPLF.